Below, 25 T cell receptor beta chains from the same sample are listed, as sequenced in a study of T cells after posttransplantation cyclophosphamide. TCRdb's table, derived via immunoSEQ multiplex PCR, lists solely in-frame clones and lacks some. The table shows approximately 26,000 clones, with about nine tenths occurring only once. Sequencing was done on a sample of PBMCs. These receptors all come from a man aged 50 or older.

The CDR3 nucleotides read TGTGCCAGCAGTCCGGGACTAGCGCTCTCCTACGAGCAGTACTTC. It translates to CASSPGLALSYEQYF. This chain links TRBV2 with TRBJ2-7, with 10 bases identical to TRBD2. The CDR3 contains 15 residues. Germline V gives CDR1 SNHLY, CDR2 FYNNEI. The trim removed 5 bases at V and 0 bases at J, leaving 4 bases unmatched.

The rearrangement joins TRBV30 to TRBJ1-1, with a weak D call TRBD1 (6 bases). The CDR3 extends over 15 amino acids. Per germline, CDR1 GTSNPN and CDR2 SVGIG (reference sequence). Trimming shortened V by 3 bases and J by 3 bases, and 17 bases separated the two germline ends. The CDR3 loop is CAWSFPGSGDTEAFF. CDR3 nucleotide sequence: TGTGCCTGGAGCTTCCCAGGGTCAGGGGACACTGAAGCTTTCTTT.

This sequence joins TRBV28 and TRBJ1-5, with a possible D match to TRBD1 (6 bases). Per germline, CDR1 MDHEN and CDR2 SYDVKM. The CDR3 sequence is 13 residues long. Trimming took 8 bases from V and 4 from J, leaving 12 bases between them. The CDR3 region is CASSYRENQPQHF. CDR3 in DNA: TGTGCCAGCTCCTACAGGGAGAATCAGCCCCAGCATTTT.

The chain employs TRBV18 and TRBJ2-1; 8 positions agree with TRBD2. Germline V lookup: CDR1 KGHSH, CDR2 LQKENI. The CDR3 loop spans 16 amino acids. V lost 0 bases to trimming and J lost 5 bases; unmatched junction nucleotides: 6. This CDR3 reads CASSPPSGRDNNEQFF. The CDR3 nucleotides read TGTGCCAGCTCACCACCCAGCGGGAGAGACAACAATGAGCAGTTCTTC. The whole variable domain, remainder taken from reference TRBV18 and TRBJ2-1, is NAGVMQNPRHLVRRRGQEARLRCSPMKGHSHVYWYRQLPEEGLKFMVYLQKENIIDESGMPKERFSAEFPKEGPSILRIQQVVRGDSAAYFCASSPPSGRDNNEQFFGPGTRLTVL.

The V gene is TRBV11-2, the J gene TRBJ2-1; 9 bases are a match to TRBD2. CDR1 and CDR2 (germline): SGHAT, FQNNGV. Unmatched junction bases numbered 8, after V lost 2 bases and J lost 9 bases. This CDR3 is built from 15 residues. CDR3 coding DNA: TGTGCCAGCAGCTTATTGGGTAGCGGGAGCGCTGAGCAGTTCTTC. It yields the protein CASSLLGSGSAEQFF. The whole variable domain, remainder taken from reference TRBV11-2 and TRBJ2-1, is EAGVAQSPRYKIIEKRQSVAFWCNPISGHATLYWYQQILGQGPKLLIQFQNNGVVDDSQLPKDRFSAERLKGVDSTLKIQPAKLEDSAVYLCASSLLGSGSAEQFFGPGTRLTVL.

The rearrangement joins TRBV4-3 to TRBJ2-5, with TRBD2 matching 9 bases. V dropped 0 bases and J dropped 0; count of bases not matched to a gene: 8. CDR3 length: 18 residues. Germline V lookup: CDR1 LGHNA, CDR2 YSLEER. The DNA of the CDR3 is TGCGCCAGCAGCCAAGATCCGGGCGCGGGGGGGTACCAAGAGACCCAGTACTTC. Translation: CASSQDPGAGGYQETQYF.

The chain carries TRBV11-2 and TRBJ1-2; TRBD1 aligns across 10 bases. From germline, CDR1 is SGHAT and CDR2 FQNNGV. V was clipped by 2 bases and J by 4 bases; unmatched bases: 13. This CDR3 region has 18 residues. CDR3 nucleotide sequence: TGTGCCAGCAGCTTAAACCCTTCCGGGACAGGGGAGGGCTATGGCTACACCTTC. Translated, it gives CASSLNPSGTGEGYGYTF.

CDR3 bases: TGTGCCAGCAGTGACGTAGGGGACATATTACGCGAGACCCAGTACTTC. This encodes CASSDVGDILRETQYF. The chain links TRBV2 to TRBJ2-5, with D possibly being TRBD1 (6 bases). Germline assignment: CDR1 SNHLY and CDR2 FYNNEI. The CDR3 sequence is 16 residues long. Trimming took off 3 bases at V and 5 bases at J, with 19 bases between the two ends.

This clone showed up just once. The rearrangement uses TRBV18 and TRBJ2-3; D may be TRBD1 (5 bases). Trimming took off 5 bases at V and 9 bases at J, with 15 bases between the two ends. The CDR3 consists of 13 residues. Germline lookup yields CDR1 KGHSH and CDR2 LQKENI. This chain's CDR3 is CASSVARVDTQYF. In DNA form, the CDR3 reads TGTGCCAGCTCAGTGGCCAGGGTGGACACGCAGTATTTT.

V usage is TRBV7-9 and J usage is TRBJ2-1; possible D gene TRBD1, 6 bases. The CDR3 is made up of 16 amino acids. V lost 6 bases and J 9 bases, leaving 24 bases between the germline ends. Germline V gene sequence: CDR1 SEHNR, CDR2 FQNEAQ (reference sequence). The CDR3, as DNA: TGTGCCAGCAGGTCCAGCACAGGGACGGGGAGCGGTGAGCAGTTCTTC. This codes for CASRSSTGTGSGEQFF.

This chain links TRBV12-5 with TRBJ1-1, with a weak D call TRBD1 (5 bases). Germline-derived CDR1 and CDR2 are LGHNT and FRNRAP. The CDR3 is made up of 14 amino acids. Trimming removed 1 base at V and 4 bases at J, with 10 bases between. CDR3 sequence (DNA): TGTGCTAGTGGTTTGGGAGGACACTTCACTGAAGCTTTCTTT. Protein sequence: CASGLGGHFTEAFF.

This chain connects TRBV6-1 to TRBJ1-6; D possibly corresponds to TRBD1 (5 bases). Germline CDR1 is MNHNS and CDR2 is SASEGT. The CDR3 extends over 14 amino acids. V lost 3 bases, J lost 5 bases, and 8 bases lay in between. The CDR3 DNA is TGTGCCAGCAGTGATCAGGGTGATAATTCACCCCTCCACTTT. Protein product: CASSDQGDNSPLHF.

This chain joins TRBV11-2 and TRBJ2-7; 12 bases agree with TRBD2. The V gene end was trimmed by 0 bases and the J gene end by 6 bases; junction bases not matched to a gene: 6. Germline V lookup: CDR1 SGHAT, CDR2 FQNNGV. This CDR3 has 16 residues. The CDR3 protein is CASSLDLLAGGSEQYF. The DNA of the CDR3 is TGTGCCAGCAGCTTAGATCTCCTAGCGGGAGGGTCCGAGCAGTACTTC.

The chain has TRBV6-5 and TRBJ2-3, with TRBD2 matching over 10 bases. The CDR3 extends over 15 amino acids. CDR1 MNHEY and CDR2 SVGAGI come from the germline V gene. V dropped 6 bases and J dropped 10; count of bases not matched to a gene: 13. CDR3 in amino acids: CASSRTSGARGAQYF. The CDR3 coding sequence is TGTGCCAGCAGCAGAACTAGCGGGGCCCGTGGGGCGCAGTATTTT.

This chain uses TRBV5-1 with TRBJ2-7; TRBD1 matches 9 bases. This CDR3 contains 14 residues. J gave up 4 bases and V 1 base, and 3 bases lay outside the gene matches. Germline CDR1 reads SGHRS; CDR2 reads YFSETQ. The CDR3 sequence: CASSLTGGFYEQYF. CDR3 nucleotides: TGCGCCAGCAGCTTGACAGGGGGCTTTTACGAGCAGTACTTC. Drawing the rest from reference TRBV5-1 and TRBJ2-7, the complete variable domain is KAGVTQTPRYLIKTRGQQVTLSCSPISGHRSVSWYQQTPGQGLQFLFEYFSETQRNKGNFPGRFSGRQFSNSRSEMNVSTLELGDSALYLCASSLTGGFYEQYFGPGTRLTVT.

This clone was counted once. This rearrangement joins TRBV19 to TRBJ2-7, with 8 nucleotides matching TRBD1. Germline CDR1 LNHDA, CDR2 SQIVND (reference sequence). The V gene end was trimmed by 6 bases and the J gene end by 5 bases; junction bases not matched to a gene: 6. The CDR3 length is 13 residues. The CDR3 is CASRGQGFHEQYF. The CDR3 coding sequence is TGTGCCAGTAGAGGACAGGGTTTCCACGAGCAGTACTTC.

This clone has more than one count but fewer than ten. V and J are TRBV7-9 and TRBJ1-1, with D perhaps matching TRBD1 (5 bases). V lost 5 bases to trimming and J lost 10 bases, with 20 bases between them. The CDR3 consists of 14 residues. Germline-derived CDR1 and CDR2 are SEHNR and FQNEAQ (reference sequence). CDR3 protein: CASSPMGGPRGAFF. As DNA, the CDR3 is TGTGCCAGCAGCCCAATGGGGGGTCCGCGGGGAGCTTTCTTT.

CDR3 DNA: TGTGCCAGCAGTTTAACTAGAGGATCGAGCGCCTACGAGCAGTACTTC. Translating it yields CASSLTRGSSAYEQYF. This chain connects TRBV27 to TRBJ2-7, with D possibly being TRBD2 (5 bases). This CDR3 has 16 residues. Trimming took 2 bases from V and 2 from J, leaving 16 bases between them. Looked up from germline, CDR1 is MNHEY and CDR2 is SMNVEV (reference sequence).

This sequence joins TRBV10-3 and TRBJ1-1; D uncertain. This CDR3 has 13 residues. Trimming left V 4 bases short and J 2 bases short, with 8 bases between. The germline V gene has CDR1 ENHRY and CDR2 SYGVKD. The CDR3 is CAISVSFNTEAFF. CDR3 DNA: TGTGCCATCAGTGTGAGCTTTAACACTGAAGCTTTCTTT.

In nucleotides, the CDR3 is TGCGCCAGCAGCGGCAGGGAAGGCACAGATACGCAGTATTTT. It codes for CASSGREGTDTQYF. This chain uses TRBV5-1 with TRBJ2-3, with D possibly being TRBD1 (5 bases). V was clipped by 4 bases and J by 1 base, with 10 bases between them. Germline-derived CDR1 and CDR2 are SGHRS and YFSETQ. The CDR3 contains 14 residues.

The chain links TRBV9 to TRBJ2-5; TRBD1 aligns across 8 bases. The CDR3 is 13 residues long. CDR1 is SGDLS and CDR2 is YYNGEE in the germline V gene. V lost 6 bases, J lost 6 bases, and 7 bases stayed unmatched. The CDR3 reads CASNPGGGKTQYF. The CDR3, as DNA: TGTGCCAGCAACCCAGGGGGCGGGAAGACCCAGTACTTC. Full variable domain (rest looked up from reference TRBV9 and TRBJ2-5): DSGVTQTPKHLITATGQRVTLRCSPRSGDLSVYWYQQSLDQGLQFLIQYYNGEERAKGNILERFSAQQFPDLHSELNLSSLELGDSALYFCASNPGGGKTQYFGPGTRLLVL.

This chain connects TRBV29-1 to TRBJ1-6; D not certain. V was trimmed by 6 bases and J by 6 bases, leaving 12 bases between them. The germline CDR1 and CDR2 sequences are SQVTM and ANQGSEA. The CDR3 consists of 13 residues. The CDR3: CSVRQQLNSPLHF. CDR3 in DNA: TGCAGCGTCAGGCAGCAACTTAATTCACCCCTCCACTTT. The full variable domain, with the rest looked up from reference TRBV29-1 and TRBJ1-6, is SAVISQKPSRDICQRGTSLTIQCQVDSQVTMMFWYRQQPGQSLTLIATANQGSEATYESGFVIDKFPISRPNLTFSTLTVSNMSPEDSSIYLCSVRQQLNSPLHFGNGTRLTVT.

V is TRBV9 and J is TRBJ1-3; D unresolved. The CDR3 extends over 13 amino acids. Between the trimmed V and J ends, which lost 3 bases and 2 bases, there was a span of 6 bases. From germline, CDR1 is SGDLS and CDR2 YYNGEE. This chain's CDR3 is CASSGSAGNTIYF. Here the CDR3 DNA reads TGTGCCAGCAGCGGGAGCGCTGGAAACACCATATATTTT.

The chain combines TRBV28 with TRBJ1-5, with 8 nucleotides matching TRBD1. The length of the CDR3 is 15 residues. J was trimmed by 1 base and V by 5 bases; bases with no gene match: 4. The V gene's germline CDR1 is MDHEN and CDR2 SYDVKM. The CDR3 DNA follows: TGTGCCAGCAGTCAGACAGGGGAGAGCAATCAGCCCCAGCATTTT. Translation: CASSQTGESNQPQHF.

This chain connects TRBV5-4 to TRBJ2-1; 8 bases line up with TRBD2. The CDR3 runs 16 residues. V was clipped by 3 bases and J by 6 bases; unmatched bases: 11. Looked up from germline, CDR1 is SGHNT and CDR2 is YYREEE (reference sequence). CDR3 DNA: TGTGCCAGCAGCTCGGGGGGGACTAGAAGGGGCAATGAGCAGTTCTTC. It codes for CASSSGGTRRGNEQFF.